This TCR beta chain came from a study of monozygotic twins with inflammatory bowel disease. With regard to this clonotype: Its antigen is as yet unknown.

Germline V gives CDR1 SGHVS, CDR2 FQNEAQ. The CDR3 is made up of 12 amino acids. TCRdb reanalyzed the 5' RACE reads and collapses them to one entry per CDR3 protein, without DNA. This specimen shows fewer than 550,000 distinct CDR3 sequences; the ten leading clones hold about 2.2%. Study-level findings and limits: Especially with disease activity, IBD patients had fewer clonotypes in common with others than healthy twins did.

Material for sequencing was blood. The receptor was derived from a human donor with ulcerative colitis or Crohn's disease, or a healthy co-twin of an affected twin (not recorded which). The chain links TRBV7-8 to TRBJ2-1; TCRdb's D call of TRBD1 is untestable without DNA. CDR3 protein: CASSFSRGEQFF.